This TCR beta chain was recorded in a study of T cells in Graves' hyperthyroidism and ophthalmopathy. Study-level background: Peripheral blood was acquired at first diagnosis, ahead of any therapy whatsoever.

Absence of ophthalmopathy progression within 18 months defined stable Graves' hyperthyroidism. The hyperthyroidism was newly diagnosed and had lasted under 2 months; the patients were aged 18 to 65. Isolation of PBMCs was performed on approximately 10 ml fresh peripheral blood. The CDR3 covers 16 residues. V shed 5 bases and J 8 bases; nucleotides not matched to a gene: 8. Germline values: CDR1 SGHTA, CDR2 FQGTGA. TCR beta CDR3 region amplification was performed from RNA transcripts. When the TCR CDR3 underwent first-round RT-PCR, the HTBI primer set was used. TCRdb reanalysed the multiplex PCR reads using MiXCR and keeps one entry per CDR3 protein. The table lists hundreds of thousands of distinct CDR3 sequences, 25% of them singletons.

This TCR came from a man in his forties or fifties with Graves' hyperthyroidism. The V call is TRBV7-3, the J call TRBJ2-1, with TRBD2 matching 14 bases. The specimen sequenced was blood. The CDR3 is CASSPGLAGGLDEQFF. In DNA form, the CDR3 reads TGTGCCAGCAGCCCAGGACTAGCGGGAGGATTGGATGAGCAGTTCTTC. The complete variable domain, with remaining parts taken from reference TRBV7-3 and TRBJ2-1, reads GAGVSQTPSNKVTEKGKYVELRCDPISGHTALYWYRQSLGQGPEFLIYFQGTGAADDSGLPNDRFFAVRPEGSVSTLKIQRTERGDSAVYLCASSPGLAGGLDEQFFGPGTRLTVL.